This TCR beta chain is drawn from a study of Ad26.COV2.S vaccination and SARS-CoV-2 variants. TCRdb keeps only in-frame clones here, not all; method: immunoSEQ multiplex PCR. In the table there are about 320,000 clones, over 80% of which are singletons. The CDR3 extends over 14 amino acids. The germline V gene has CDR1 SEHNR and CDR2 FQNEAQ (reference sequence). V lost 5 bases and J lost 9; bases outside the gene matches: 10. Treatment given: approximately 18 received Ad26.COV2.S at low or high dose, single or two shots; 5 received placebo; per-sample allocation not given. Specimen acquisition occurred on day 63 following the initial vaccine or placebo injection.

The rearrangement uses TRBV7-9 and TRBJ2-1; the match to TRBD2 covers 7 bases. This specimen consisted of peripheral blood, obtained in a trial of Ad26.COV2.S vaccine versus placebo. The source of this sequence is a person aged 18 to 59 who received the Ad26.COV2.S COVID-19 vaccine or a placebo. As DNA, the CDR3 is TGTGCCAGCAGCCCACCGACTAGCAAAGTTGAGCAGTTCTTC. This translates into CASSPPTSKVEQFF.